This T cell receptor (beta chain) comes out of a study of blood T cells in healthy people across ages. The sample holds one count of this clonotype. The junction departs from the called germline gene at one end, perhaps through a read error. The use of a sample-barcoded 5' primer and a J-beta primer mix characterized a second PCR of about 6 to 12 cycles. TCRdb re-analysed the 5' RACE reads in MiXCR, keeping a single row per CDR3 protein. Altogether around 580,000 distinct CDR3 sequences are present, more than 45% being singletons, with the ten largest covering roughly 24%. What was sequenced was blood. The sequence was obtained from an older man in good health.

The CDR3 sequence: CASSSPPERQGTDTRYF. In DNA form, the CDR3 reads TGTGCCAGCAGCTCCCCACCGGAAAGACAGGGCACAGATACGCGGTATTTT. V gene TRBV7-8 combines with J gene TRBJ2-3; the match to TRBD1 covers 7 bases. The germline gives CDR1 SGHVS, CDR2 FQNEAQ. This CDR3 region has 17 residues.